The entry below gives a single T cell receptor (beta chain) sequence along with its context. The record originates from a study of radiotherapy plus CTLA-4 blockade in lung cancer. Profiling relied on immunoSEQ multiplex PCR, and the TCRdb table lists in-frame clones only, not all of them. The sample consists of more than 75,000 clones, roughly 78% of them appearing once. V dropped 3 bases and J dropped 2 bases, with 7 bases sitting between them. The CDR3 extends over 13 amino acids. The V gene's germline CDR1 is MNHNY and CDR2 SVGAGI (reference sequence). The origin of this receptor is a human donor with non-small cell lung cancer that progressed on radiotherapy plus ipilimumab. The chain combines TRBV6-6 with TRBJ1-2; no clear D gene. The sample in question was peripheral blood, obtained from a patient treated with radiotherapy plus ipilimumab. CDR3 region: CASSYGPNYGYTF. As DNA, the CDR3 is TGTGCCAGCAGTTATGGGCCAAACTATGGCTACACCTTC.